The rows below give T cell receptor beta chains drawn from one sample of a study of blood T cell repertoires in COVID-19. Generated by immunoSEQ multiplex PCR, the TCRdb table keeps only in-frame clones and is missing some. The table shows about 200,000 clones, with approximately 90% occurring only once. Sequenced: peripheral blood. These receptors were obtained from a man aged 35-49 years with active or convalescent COVID-19. The CDR3 runs from the conserved cysteine through the conserved F or W. A D gene is named only where the DNA matches it firmly. Size values are once, few and many counts, or a class for expanded clones, and some rows have none.

abundance | j_gene | v_gene | d_gene | CDR3aa | CDR3nt
NA | TRBJ1-1 | TRBV4-3 | TRBD1 | CASSLGDRVTEAFF | TGCGCCAGCAGCCTTGGGGACAGGGTCACTGAAGCTTTCTTT
NA | TRBJ2-1 | TRBV25-1 | TRBD2 | CASSYSGGPKSSNEQFF | TGTGCCAGCAGTTATAGCGGGGGGCCCAAGTCATCCAATGAGCAGTTCTTC
NA | TRBJ1-3 | TRBV28 | NA | CASSSDRTSGNTIYF | TGTGCCAGCAGTTCGGACAGAACCTCTGGAAACACCATATATTTT
NA | TRBJ2-1 | TRBV5-4 | TRBD1 | CASSRRKQGEAGEQFF | TGTGCCAGCAGCCGCAGAAAACAGGGGGAGGCGGGTGAGCAGTTCTTC
once | TRBJ1-2 | TRBV6-6 | TRBD1 | CASSYSQGADGYTF | TGTGCCAGCAGTTACTCACAGGGGGCGGATGGCTACACCTTC
NA | TRBJ1-3 | TRBV5-1 | NA | CASSSSGSSGNTIYF | TGCGCCAGCAGCTCCTCAGGGTCTTCCGGAAACACCATATATTTT
NA | TRBJ2-5 | TRBV11-3 | TRBD2 | CASSPGLAGPQETQYF | TGTGCCAGCAGCCCTGGTCTAGCGGGCCCTCAAGAGACCCAGTACTTC
NA | TRBJ2-1 | TRBV29-1 | NA | CSVILNGQDNEQFF | TGCAGCGTTATCCTCAATGGGCAGGACAATGAGCAGTTCTTC
NA | TRBJ2-2 | TRBV7-6 | TRBD1 | CASSPGQGSTGELFF | TGTGCCAGCAGCCCGGGACAGGGTTCCACCGGGGAGCTGTTTTTT
NA | TRBJ1-1 | TRBV2 | NA | CASSAVLTEAFF | TGTGCCAGCAGTGCGGTCCTCACTGAAGCTTTCTTT
NA | TRBJ1-2 | TRBV15 | NA | CATSREGRIDYGYTF | TGTGCCACCAGCAGAGAGGGGCGCATCGACTATGGCTACACCTTC
NA | TRBJ2-1 | TRBV19 | TRBD2 | CASRDSGGFFNEQFF | TGTGCCAGTAGGGACAGCGGGGGGTTCTTTAATGAGCAGTTCTTC
NA | TRBJ1-2 | TRBV5-4 | TRBD1 | CASRQDRTYGYTF | TGTGCCAGCAGACAGGACAGGACTTATGGCTACACCTTC
NA | TRBJ2-7 | TRBV28 | NA | CASSFRNSYEQYF | TGTGCCAGCAGTTTCAGGAACAGCTACGAGCAGTACTTC
once | TRBJ1-5 | TRBV29-1 | NA | CSVKPTGSNQPQHF | TGCAGCGTGAAGCCGACAGGATCCAATCAGCCCCAGCATTTT
NA | TRBJ2-1 | TRBV10-3 | NA | CAISDGAGGKFGEQFF | TGTGCCATCAGTGACGGTGCGGGCGGGAAATTCGGTGAGCAGTTCTTC
NA | TRBJ2-1 | TRBV5-1 | TRBD1 | CASSGGQSSYNEQFF | TGCGCCAGCAGCGGGGGACAGAGCTCCTACAATGAGCAGTTCTTC
NA | TRBJ2-3 | TRBV5-1 | NA | CASSLAGGPDTQYF | TGCGCCAGCAGCTTGGCTGGCGGGCCAGATACGCAGTATTTT
once | TRBJ2-5 | TRBV19 | TRBD1 | CASSIHRGIETQYF | TGTGCCAGTAGTATTCACAGGGGGATCGAGACCCAGTACTTC
NA | TRBJ1-1 | TRBV24-1 | TRBD1 | CATSDRDRVRAEAFF | TGTGCCACCAGTGATCGTGACAGGGTTCGGGCTGAAGCTTTCTTT
NA | TRBJ1-1 | TRBV19 | TRBD1 | CASNRQGRTEAFF | TGTGCCAGTAATAGACAGGGAAGGACTGAAGCTTTCTTT
NA | TRBJ1-3 | TRBV3-1/TRBV3-2 | TRBD1 | CASSQTGFVGNTIYF | TGTGCCAGCAGCCAGACAGGGTTTGTCGGAAACACCATATATTTT
NA | TRBJ1-2 | TRBV6-6 | NA | CASMEGGYTF | TGTGCCAGCATGGAGGGAGGCTACACCTTC
NA | TRBJ1-1 | TRBV2 | NA | CASNLRTNTEAFF | TGTGCCAGCAATCTCAGAACGAACACTGAAGCTTTCTTT
NA | TRBJ1-2 | TRBV5-1 | TRBD1 | CASSPGQGSHTF | TGCGCCAGCAGCCCGGGACAGGGGAGCCACACCTTC
NA | TRBJ1-1 | TRBV2 | NA | CASIPTGTTEAFF | TGTGCCAGCATTCCGACAGGAACAACTGAAGCTTTCTTT
NA | TRBJ1-5 | TRBV2 | TRBD1 | CASSGPGGLSQPQHF | TGTGCCAGCAGTGGTCCAGGGGGCTTGAGTCAGCCCCAGCATTTT
NA | TRBJ2-4 | TRBV4-3 | TRBD1 | CASSQQTGVDIQYF | TGCGCCAGCAGCCAACAAACAGGGGTGGACATTCAGTACTTC
NA | TRBJ2-2 | TRBV19 | TRBD2 | CASSIGGGVTGELFF | TGTGCCAGTAGTATAGGCGGGGGAGTAACCGGGGAGCTGTTTTTT
NA | TRBJ1-6 | TRBV10-3 | NA | CAISVGQSNSPLHF | TGTGCCATCAGTGTCGGACAGAGTAATTCACCCCTCCACTTT
NA | TRBJ2-3 | TRBV24-1 | NA | CATSARGSTDTQYF | TGTGCCACCAGTGCCAGGGGTTCGACAGATACGCAGTATTTT
NA | TRBJ2-3 | TRBV11-2 | NA | CASTTYTDTQYF | TGTGCCAGCACCACATACACAGATACGCAGTATTTT
NA | TRBJ1-1 | TRBV28 | NA | CASSHSSMNTEAFF | TGTGCCAGCAGCCACAGTAGTATGAACACTGAAGCTTTCTTT
NA | TRBJ2-3 | TRBV28 | TRBD1 | CASSRGQTGVLDTQYF | TGTGCCAGCAGCAGAGGACAAACAGGGGTACTAGATACGCAGTATTTT
NA | TRBJ1-4 | TRBV6-1 | NA | CASSEGQPRWDEKLFF | TGTGCCAGCAGTGAAGGACAACCCCGATGGGATGAAAAACTGTTTTTT
NA | TRBJ1-1 | TRBV7-2 | NA | CASSFRRQAEAFF | TGTGCCAGCAGCTTTAGGAGACAGGCTGAAGCTTTCTTT
NA | TRBJ1-2 | TRBV4-2 | NA | CASSQEARAGDYGYTF | TGTGCCAGCAGCCAAGAGGCCCGGGCCGGGGACTATGGCTACACCTTC
NA | TRBJ2-7 | TRBV23-1 | NA | CASAPVEYF | TGCGCCAGCGCCCCGGTGGAGTACTTC
NA | TRBJ2-2 | TRBV7-9 | TRBD2 | CASSPSGTGTGELFF | TGTGCCAGCAGCCCTAGCGGGACTGGAACCGGGGAGCTGTTTTTT
NA | TRBJ2-3 | TRBV5-6 | TRBD2 | CASSFPQAGHTDTQYF | TGTGCCAGCAGCTTCCCCCAAGCGGGGCACACAGATACGCAGTATTTT
NA | TRBJ1-1 | TRBV3-1/TRBV3-2 | NA | CASSRPRSTEAFF | TGTGCCAGCAGCCGACCCCGGAGCACTGAAGCTTTCTTT
NA | TRBJ2-2 | TRBV4-1 | NA | CASSQVLQVNTGELFF | TGCGCCAGCAGCCAAGTTTTACAGGTGAACACCGGGGAGCTGTTTTTT
NA | TRBJ2-3 | TRBV27 | TRBD2 | CASRTSGSTDTQYF | TGTGCCAGCAGGACTAGCGGTAGCACAGATACGCAGTATTTT
NA | TRBJ1-2 | TRBV5-8 | NA | CASSFGRDYGYTF | TGTGCCAGCAGCTTTGGCAGGGACTATGGCTACACCTTC
NA | TRBJ1-4 | TRBV7-2 | NA | CASSLRASGKLFF | TGTGCCAGCAGCTTAAGAGCCAGCGGAAAACTGTTTTTT
NA | TRBJ2-7 | TRBV5-3 | NA | CARSSRQGGYEQYF | TGTGCCAGAAGCTCCCGCCAGGGTGGCTACGAGCAGTACTTC
NA | TRBJ1-1 | TRBV4-1 | TRBD1 | CASSHAGTVNTEAFF | TGCGCCAGCAGCCACGCCGGGACAGTGAACACTGAAGCTTTCTTT
NA | TRBJ2-7 | TRBV2 | NA | CASSAQRTYEQYF | TGTGCCAGCAGTGCCCAGAGGACTTACGAGCAGTACTTC
NA | TRBJ2-3 | TRBV28 | TRBD2 | CASSYRLAGGPTDTQYF | TGTGCCAGTTCCTATCGGCTAGCGGGAGGGCCGACAGATACGCAGTATTTT
NA | TRBJ2-1 | TRBV19 | TRBD2 | CASSMTSGGSNEQFF | TGTGCCAGTAGTATGACTAGCGGGGGGTCCAATGAGCAGTTCTTC
NA | TRBJ1-6 | TRBV5-1 | TRBD1 | CASSLEVPGGNSPLHF | TGCGCCAGCAGCTTGGAGGTGCCAGGGGGTAATTCACCCCTCCACTTT
NA | TRBJ1-5 | TRBV4-2 | NA | CASSQALSRGYQPQHF | TGTGCCAGCAGCCAAGCTTTAAGTAGGGGATATCAGCCCCAGCATTTT
once | TRBJ2-2 | TRBV11-3 | NA | CASSLGLTGELFF | TGTGCCAGCAGCCTAGGGCTCACCGGGGAGCTGTTTTTT
NA | TRBJ1-1 | TRBV28 | NA | CASTLNTEAFF | TGTGCCAGCACCTTGAACACTGAAGCTTTCTTT
NA | TRBJ1-4 | TRBV29-1 | TRBD1 | CSVQGADEKLFF | TGCAGCGTACAGGGGGCCGACGAAAAACTGTTTTTT
NA | TRBJ2-5 | TRBV9 | TRBD1 | CASSATRGWGETQYF | TGTGCCAGCAGCGCAACCAGGGGGTGGGGAGAGACCCAGTACTTC
NA | TRBJ1-6 | TRBV4-1 | NA | CASSPYGLDDSPLHF | TGCGCCAGCAGCCCCTACGGACTAGACGATTCACCCCTCCACTTT